The clone carrying this T cell receptor beta chain occurred once. The antigen is not known. Its ends do not fully match the called genes, so a read error is possible. The library was built from around 380 ng RNA with molecular barcoded adaptors for alpha/delta and beta/gamma chains. TCRdb reanalysed the reads using MiXCR and keeps one entry per CDR3 protein. The table lists about 62,000 distinct CDR3 sequences, roughly a fifth of them singletons, with approximately 10% in the top ten. At the time of active disease, bone marrow was collected from every patient. The data originate from a study of read filtering for tumor transcriptome and immune sequencing. Study information: Whole-transcriptome libraries were prepared after DNase treatment. Study-wide findings and caveats: Without single-read clonotypes, shared clonotype proportions correlated more between IR-seq and RNA-seq. The sorted CD138-negative fraction was a mixed bone marrow immune population, not purified T cells.

Germline lookup yields CDR1 LGHNA and CDR2 YNFKEQ. The CDR3 covers 16 residues. The sample comprised a population of CD138-negative cells sorted from bone marrow. This TCR derives from a donor aged 40 or older with multiple myeloma. V is TRBV4-2 and J is TRBJ1-4; maybe TRBD1 (5 bases). CDR3 in DNA: TGTGCCAGCAGCCAAATACTCGGGACTACTAATGACAAACTGTTTTTT. It encodes CASSQILGTTNDKLFF.